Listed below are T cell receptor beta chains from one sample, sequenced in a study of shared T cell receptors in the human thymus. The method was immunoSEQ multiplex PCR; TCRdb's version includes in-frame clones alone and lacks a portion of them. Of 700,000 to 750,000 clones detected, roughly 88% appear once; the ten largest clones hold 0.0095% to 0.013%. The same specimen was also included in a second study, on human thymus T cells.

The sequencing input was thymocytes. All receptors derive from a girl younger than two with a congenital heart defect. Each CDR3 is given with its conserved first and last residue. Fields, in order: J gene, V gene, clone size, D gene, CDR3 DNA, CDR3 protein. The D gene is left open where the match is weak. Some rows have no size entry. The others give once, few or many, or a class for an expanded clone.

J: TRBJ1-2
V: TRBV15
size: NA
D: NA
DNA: TGTGCCACCAGCAGCCGGGTCTATGGCTACACCTTC
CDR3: CATSSRVYGYTF

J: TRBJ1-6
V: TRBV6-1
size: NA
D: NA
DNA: TGTGCCAGCAGTGAAGAGCGGGAATTAATTCTTATTAATAATTCACCCCTCCACTTT
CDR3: CASSEERELILINNSPLHF

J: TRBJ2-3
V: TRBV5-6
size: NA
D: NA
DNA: TGTGCCAGCAGCTTTTTTCCAGGAATACCCACAGATACGCAGTATTTT
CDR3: CASSFFPGIPTDTQYF

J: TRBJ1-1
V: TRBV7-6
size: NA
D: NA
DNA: TGTGCCAGCAGCCGGGGAGTTAACACTGAAGCTTTCTTT
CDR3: CASSRGVNTEAFF

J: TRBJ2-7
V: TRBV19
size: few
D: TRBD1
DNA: TGTGCCAGTAGTCAAACCCCGGACAGGTCTGGATCCTACGAGCAGTACTTC
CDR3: CASSQTPDRSGSYEQYF

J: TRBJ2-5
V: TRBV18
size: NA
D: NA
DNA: TGTGCCAGCTCACCACCGATCACAGTCAGGGCTGCGGAGACCCAGTACTTC
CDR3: CASSPPITVRAAETQYF

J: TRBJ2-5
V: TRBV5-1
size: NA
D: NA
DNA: TGCGCCAGCAGCTCCGGGACAAGGGTCCACCTAGACTTC
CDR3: CASSSGTRVHLDF

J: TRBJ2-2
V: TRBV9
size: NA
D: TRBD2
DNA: TGTGCCAGCAGCGTAGGATGGACTAGCGGGGCGAACACCGGGGAGCTGTTTTTT
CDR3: CASSVGWTSGANTGELFF

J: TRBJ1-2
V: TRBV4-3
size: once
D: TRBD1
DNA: TGCGCCAGCAGCCCCCTCGACAGGGAAGTATCCTATGGCTACACCTTC
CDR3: CASSPLDREVSYGYTF

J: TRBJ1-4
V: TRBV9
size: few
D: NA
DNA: TGTGCCAGCAGCGTGAAAGACGGAGAAGATGAAAAACTGTTTTTT
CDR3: CASSVKDGEDEKLFF

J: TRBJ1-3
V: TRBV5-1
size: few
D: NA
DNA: TGCGCCAGCAGCTCCCTCGGGGAGGGCAGGGGAAACACCATATATTTT
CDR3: CASSSLGEGRGNTIYF

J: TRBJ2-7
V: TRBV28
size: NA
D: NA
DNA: TGTGCCACTCAGAAGGCACAGCTGGGCGAGCAGTACTTC
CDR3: CATQKAQLGEQYF

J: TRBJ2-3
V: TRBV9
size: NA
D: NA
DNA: TGTGCCAGCAGCGTAGATGGCAGCACAGATACGCAGTATTTT
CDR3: CASSVDGSTDTQYF

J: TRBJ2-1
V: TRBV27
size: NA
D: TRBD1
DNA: TGTGCCAGCAGTTCCCCGACAGGGGCTAGGTATGAGCAGTTCTTC
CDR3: CASSSPTGARYEQFF

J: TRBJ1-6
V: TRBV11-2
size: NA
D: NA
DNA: TGTGCCAGCAGTCACGGGAAGAACTATTCACCCCTCCACTTT
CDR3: CASSHGKNYSPLHF

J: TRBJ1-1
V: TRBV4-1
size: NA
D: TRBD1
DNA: TGCGCCAGCAGCCTGTCTCGGGGACAGGGGAAGAAAAACACTGAAGCTTTCTTT
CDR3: CASSLSRGQGKKNTEAFF

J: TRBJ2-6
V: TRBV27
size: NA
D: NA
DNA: TGTGCCAGCAGTTTTACAGGCCTCTCTGGGGCCAACGTCCTGACTTTC
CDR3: CASSFTGLSGANVLTF

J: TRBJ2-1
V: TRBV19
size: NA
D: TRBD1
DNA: TGTGCCAGTAGTATCACCGGGACAGGGAATGAGCAGTTCTTC
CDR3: CASSITGTGNEQFF

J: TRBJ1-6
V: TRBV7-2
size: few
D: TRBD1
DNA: TGTGCCAGCAGCCCTTCCGGACAGGGCTTTGAGTCACCCCTCCACTTT
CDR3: CASSPSGQGFESPLHF

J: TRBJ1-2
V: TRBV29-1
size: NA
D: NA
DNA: TGCAGCGTTGCCAGGGGCGGGCGAGGAGGTAACTATGGCTACACCTTC
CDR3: CSVARGGRGGNYGYTF